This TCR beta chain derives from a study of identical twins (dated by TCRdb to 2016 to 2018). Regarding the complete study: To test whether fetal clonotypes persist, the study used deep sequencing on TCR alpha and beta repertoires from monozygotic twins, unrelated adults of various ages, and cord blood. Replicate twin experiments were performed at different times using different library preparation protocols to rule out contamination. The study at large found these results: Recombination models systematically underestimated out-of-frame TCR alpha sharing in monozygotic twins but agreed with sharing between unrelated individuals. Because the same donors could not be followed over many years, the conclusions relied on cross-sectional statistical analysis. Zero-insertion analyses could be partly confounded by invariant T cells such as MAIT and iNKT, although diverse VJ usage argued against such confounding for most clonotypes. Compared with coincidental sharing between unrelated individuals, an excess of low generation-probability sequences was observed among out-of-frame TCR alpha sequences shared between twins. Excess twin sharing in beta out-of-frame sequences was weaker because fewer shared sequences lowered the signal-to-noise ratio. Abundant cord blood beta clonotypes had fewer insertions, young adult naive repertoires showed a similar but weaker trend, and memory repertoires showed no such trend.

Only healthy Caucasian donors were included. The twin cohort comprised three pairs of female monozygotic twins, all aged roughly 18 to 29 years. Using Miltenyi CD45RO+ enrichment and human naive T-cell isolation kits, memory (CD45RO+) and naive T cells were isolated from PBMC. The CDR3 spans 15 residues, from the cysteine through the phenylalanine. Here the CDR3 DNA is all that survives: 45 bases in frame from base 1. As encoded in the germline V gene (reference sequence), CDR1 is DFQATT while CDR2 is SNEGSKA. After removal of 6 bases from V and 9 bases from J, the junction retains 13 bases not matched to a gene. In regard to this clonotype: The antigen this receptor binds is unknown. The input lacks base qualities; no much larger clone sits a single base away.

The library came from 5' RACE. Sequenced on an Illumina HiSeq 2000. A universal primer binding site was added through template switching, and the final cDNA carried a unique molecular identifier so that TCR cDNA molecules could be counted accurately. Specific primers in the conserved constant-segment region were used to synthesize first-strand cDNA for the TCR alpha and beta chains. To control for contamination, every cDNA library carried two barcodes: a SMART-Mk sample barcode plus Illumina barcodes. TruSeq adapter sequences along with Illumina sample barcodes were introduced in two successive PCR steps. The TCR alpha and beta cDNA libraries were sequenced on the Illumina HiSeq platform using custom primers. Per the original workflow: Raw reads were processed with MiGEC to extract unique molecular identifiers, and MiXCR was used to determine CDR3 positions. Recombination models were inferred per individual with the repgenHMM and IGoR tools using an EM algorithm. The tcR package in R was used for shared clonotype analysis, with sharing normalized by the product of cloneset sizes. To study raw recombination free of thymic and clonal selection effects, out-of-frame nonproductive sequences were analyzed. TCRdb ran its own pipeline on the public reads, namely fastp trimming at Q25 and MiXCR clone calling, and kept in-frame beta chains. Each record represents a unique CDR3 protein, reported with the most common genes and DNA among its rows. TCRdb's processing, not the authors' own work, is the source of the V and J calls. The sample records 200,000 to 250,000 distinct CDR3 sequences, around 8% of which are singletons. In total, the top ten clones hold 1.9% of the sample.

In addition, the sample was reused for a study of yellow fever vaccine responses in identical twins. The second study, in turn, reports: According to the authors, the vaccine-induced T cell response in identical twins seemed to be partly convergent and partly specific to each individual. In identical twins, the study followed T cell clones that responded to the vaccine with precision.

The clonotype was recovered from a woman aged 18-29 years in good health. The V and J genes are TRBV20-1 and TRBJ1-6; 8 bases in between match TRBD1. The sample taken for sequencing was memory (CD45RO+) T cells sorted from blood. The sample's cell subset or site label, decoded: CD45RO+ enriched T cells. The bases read TGCAGTGCAGCTAACGCGGACAGGGAGGCTTCACCCCTCCACTTT. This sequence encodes CSAANADREASPLHF.